The T cell receptor (beta chain) under discussion was sequenced for a study of human T cells and chemical hapten exposure. About the study: Subjects had 2% DPC placed on around 2 cm by around 2 cm of upper inner arm skin for sensitization. General observations from the study: There was no change with DPC sensitization in TCRs above 1 in 1000 frequency.

This CDR3 comprises 13 residues. Germline V lookup: CDR1 SEHNR, CDR2 FQNEAQ (reference sequence). With 9 bases removed from V and 0 bases from J, the gap between germline ends came to 11 bases. Study processing details: Sample TCR counts, which ranged from about 20,000 to 700,000, had a median of about 100,000. Using its own MiXCR run on the RACE reads, TCRdb lists one record per CDR3 protein. The V and J calls and clone size come from TCRdb's table, not from the authors' own analysis. The table shows around 120,000 distinct CDR3 sequences, with about 12% occurring only once. Concerning this clonotype: Its antigen is unidentified.

The time point was: patch test 1, 2 weeks after DPC sensitization. The treatment is: therapeutic diphenylcyclopropenone sensitization with weekly scalp DPC. The sample was whole blood, taken in connection with sensitization to the hapten diphenylcyclopropenone (DPC). The sequence derives from a woman aged 50 to 60 with alopecia areata. Some clones in this sample may be carry-over from other donors' samples. V is TRBV7-9 and J is TRBJ1-1; D not resolved. The CDR3 loop reads CASDDNLNTEAFF. In nucleotides, the CDR3 is TGTGCCAGTGACGACAACTTGAACACTGAAGCTTTCTTT.